The 27 T cell receptor beta chains below come from one sample, sequenced in a study of shared clonotypes between healthy human individuals. Using immunoSEQ multiplex PCR, the repertoire was profiled, and TCRdb retains in-frame clones only, with some absent. The table shows over 150,000 clones, with over 50% occurring only once. Input material: memory CD4+ T cells sorted from blood. Described subset: CD45RA-negative fraction. The receptors were sampled from a young man in good health.

The rearrangement joins TRBV29-1 to TRBJ1-1; TRBD1 is a possible D gene (5 bases). The V end lost 0 bases, the J end lost 5 bases, and 13 bases lay between the germline ends. The V gene's germline CDR1 is SQVTM and CDR2 ANQGSEA. CDR3 length equals 14 residues. For the CDR3, the DNA is TGCAGCGTTGAAGAAAAGGCAGGGTCGACTGAAGCTTTCTTT. The encoded protein is CSVEEKAGSTEAFF.

The V gene is TRBV4-1, the J gene TRBJ1-1, with a tentative D call TRBD1 (5 bases). This CDR3 has 14 residues. Germline V CDR1 and CDR2: MGHRA, YSYEKL. V gave up 0 bases and J gave up 5 bases, with 10 bases separating them. CDR3: CASSQEAGPTEAFF. The CDR3, as DNA: TGCGCCAGCAGCCAAGAAGCGGGGCCTACTGAAGCTTTCTTT.

The gene calls are TRBV20-1 and TRBJ2-5; unclear D gene. In germline, CDR1 is DFQATT, CDR2 SNEGSKA (reference sequence). Trimming took 5 bases from V and 5 from J, leaving 6 bases between them. This CDR3 has 10 amino acids. The CDR3: CSALRETQYF. Written as DNA, the CDR3 is TGCAGTGCTCTTCGGGAGACCCAGTACTTC.

This chain uses TRBV9 with TRBJ2-7, with D possibly TRBD2 on 5 matching bases. Per the germline V gene, CDR1 is SGDLS and CDR2 is YYNGEE. V dropped 0 bases and J dropped 5 bases, with 9 bases sitting between them. This CDR3 is 13 amino acids long. CDR3 amino acids: CASSVGLANEQYF. The CDR3 DNA sequence: TGTGCCAGCAGCGTAGGCCTAGCTAACGAGCAGTACTTC.

This clone was observed a few times. The chain links TRBV5-6 to TRBJ2-2; D is ambiguous. CDR3 size: 17 residues. CDR1 and CDR2 from the germline V gene are SGHDT and YYEEEE. Deletions cut 4 bases from V and 8 bases from J, with 24 bases between. The CDR3 loop reads CASSPLDAHMLEGELFF. The CDR3 DNA follows: TGTGCCAGCAGCCCCCTGGATGCCCATATGCTAGAGGGGGAGCTGTTTTTT.

The chain is built from TRBV11-3 and TRBJ2-5; no reliable D call. Germline V gives CDR1 SGHNT, CDR2 YENEEA. This CDR3 comprises 13 residues. The V and J ends lost 0 bases and 7 bases respectively, with 9 bases between them. The CDR3 coding sequence is TGTGCCAGCAGCTTAGATCCCGGGCGGACCCAGTACTTC. Translated: CASSLDPGRTQYF.

The rearrangement uses TRBV5-4 and TRBJ1-1; D may be TRBD1 (6 bases). The CDR3 runs 14 residues. Germline V gene data show CDR1 as SGHNT and CDR2 as YYREEE (reference sequence). V was shortened by 2 bases and J by 6 bases, with 14 bases between the two germline ends. Here the CDR3 DNA reads TGTGCCAGCAGCTTAGTTGGAGGGGGAGCTGAAGCTTTCTTT. Translation gives CASSLVGGGAEAFF.

This clone appeared a few times. Within the sample, other DNA sequences also encode this same CDR3. The chain is built from TRBV10-1 and TRBJ2-1, with TRBD1 identical over 9 bases. Losses at the gene ends were 2 bases for V and 14 bases for J; bases not matched to a gene: 4. Germline-derived CDR1 and CDR2 are WNHNN and SYGVQD (reference sequence). The CDR3 sequence is 12 residues long. The CDR3 nucleotides are TGCGCCAGCAGTGAGCCGGGACAGGGAAAGTTCTTC. Residues: CASSEPGQGKFF.

The sample holds many counts of this clone. The chain has TRBV14 and TRBJ1-2; D gene uncertain. Per germline, CDR1 SGHDN and CDR2 FVKESK. The length of the CDR3 is 14 residues. The ends were cut back, 4 bases at V and 4 bases at J, with 13 bases in the middle. The CDR3 DNA follows: TGTGCCAGCAGCCCCACAAAACCTCCCTATGGCTACACCTTC. Encoded protein: CASSPTKPPYGYTF.

V usage is TRBV5-1 and J usage is TRBJ2-7; D call uncertain. The CDR3 sequence is 14 residues long. V lost 7 bases to trimming and J lost 1 base, with 15 bases between them. Germline V gene sequence: CDR1 SGHRS, CDR2 YFSETQ. This CDR3 reads CASSSGGRSYEQYF. CDR3 bases: TGCGCCAGCTCCTCCGGCGGACGATCCTACGAGCAGTACTTC. The full variable domain, its missing parts supplied by reference TRBV5-1 and TRBJ2-7, is KAGVTQTPRYLIKTRGQQVTLSCSPISGHRSVSWYQQTPGQGLQFLFEYFSETQRNKGNFPGRFSGRQFSNSRSEMNVSTLELGDSALYLCASSSGGRSYEQYFGPGTRLTVT.

Only a few counts were recorded for this clone. This chain uses TRBV5-1 with TRBJ2-1; D not resolved. The V end lost 0 bases, the J end lost 5 bases, and 12 bases lay between the germline ends. The CDR3 length is 15 residues. CDR1 is SGHRS and CDR2 is YFSETQ in the germline V gene. CDR3 protein: CASSLEGPVNNEQFF. DNA for the CDR3: TGCGCCAGCAGCTTGGAAGGGCCCGTCAACAATGAGCAGTTCTTC.

This clone was found once. The chain joins TRBV19 to TRBJ1-5; D is undetermined. The CDR3 is made up of 15 amino acids. Trimming left V 7 bases short and J 0 bases short, with 13 bases between. The germline gives CDR1 LNHDA, CDR2 SQIVND (reference sequence). The CDR3 nucleotides are TGTGCCAGTAATCCTCGGGAGAATAGCAATCAGCCCCAGCATTTT. It is translated as CASNPRENSNQPQHF.

The table lists this clone with a few counts. The chain employs TRBV7-7 and TRBJ2-2; 8 bases line up with TRBD2. Germline V gene lookup returns CDR1 SSHAT and CDR2 FNYEAQ (reference sequence). Trimming at V came to 7 bases and at J to 0 bases, leaving 1 base not matched to a gene. This CDR3 comprises 14 residues. The CDR3 sequence is CASTGGANTGELFF. The CDR3 bases are TGTGCCAGCACCGGGGGGGCGAACACCGGGGAGCTGTTTTTT.

This clone was seen a single time. This chain links TRBV15 with TRBJ2-7; 9 bases agree with TRBD2. Germline V gene lookup returns CDR1 LNHNV and CDR2 YYDKDF (reference sequence). This CDR3 is 18 amino acids long. J was trimmed by 3 bases and V by 1 base; bases with no gene match: 13. Written as DNA, the CDR3 is TGTGCCACCAGCAGAGCAGGGCGCGGGAGGGCCCTCGGCTACGAGCAGTACTTC. It codes for CATSRAGRGRALGYEQYF.

The chain combines TRBV28 with TRBJ1-4, with 7 bases aligning to TRBD1. Germline loops: CDR1 MDHEN, CDR2 SYDVKM. This CDR3 comprises 14 residues. V dropped 3 bases and J dropped 5; count of bases not matched to a gene: 3. Here the CDR3 DNA reads TGTGCCAGCAGTTTGTCAGGGGGAAATGAAAAACTGTTTTTT. Residues: CASSLSGGNEKLFF.

The chain combines TRBV13 with TRBJ2-5; TRBD2 agrees at 7 bases. The CDR3 runs to 15 residues. From germline, CDR1 is PRHDT and CDR2 FYEKMQ (reference sequence). The V and J ends lost 3 bases and 0 bases, in that order; junction bases with no gene match: 4. CDR3 protein: CASSFQTSNQETQYF. DNA of the CDR3: TGTGCCAGCAGCTTTCAGACTAGCAACCAAGAGACCCAGTACTTC.

The chain links TRBV7-9 to TRBJ1-5; the D gene is possibly TRBD1 (6 bases). Germline V gene data show CDR1 as SEHNR and CDR2 as FQNEAQ (reference sequence). The CDR3 is made up of 13 amino acids. Between the trimmed V and J ends, which lost 4 bases and 6 bases, there was a span of 10 bases. CDR3 DNA sequence: TGTGCCAGCAGCTCCGAGGGGGGTCAGCCCCAGCATTTT. Translation gives CASSSEGGQPQHF.

The chain joins TRBV29-1 to TRBJ1-1, with D maybe TRBD1 (5 bases). The V end was cut by 7 bases, the J end by 1 base, with 10 bases between. The CDR3 covers 12 residues. CDR1 and CDR2 from the germline V gene are SQVTM and ANQGSEA. CDR3 residues: CSAGVWNTEAFF. The DNA of the CDR3 is TGCAGCGCGGGGGTGTGGAACACTGAAGCTTTCTTT. Full variable domain (outside the CDR3, taken from reference TRBV29-1 and TRBJ1-1): SAVISQKPSRDICQRGTSLTIQCQVDSQVTMMFWYRQQPGQSLTLIATANQGSEATYESGFVIDKFPISRPNLTFSTLTVSNMSPEDSSIYLCSAGVWNTEAFFGQGTRLTVV.

In the case of this clone: A junction end diverges from the germline sequence, so it may reflect a read error. The V gene is TRBV15, the J gene TRBJ1-1, with D unresolved. The CDR3 is 13 residues long. Germline V gene sequence: CDR1 LNHNV, CDR2 YYDKDF (reference sequence). CDR3 nucleotides: TGTGCCACCAGCAGAGTCGGGAAGACGGCCTTCACGTTT. As protein: CATSRVGKTAFTF.

The CDR3 spells CASSPPGTESTDTQYF. The CDR3 DNA is TGTGCCAGCTCACCACCCGGGACGGAAAGCACAGATACGCAGTATTTT. This chain uses TRBV18 with TRBJ2-3; D may correspond to TRBD1 or TRBD2 (5 bases each). The CDR3 has 16 residues. The V and J ends lost 0 bases and 0 bases respectively, with 10 bases between them. CDR1 KGHSH and CDR2 LQKENI come from the germline V gene.

The chain employs TRBV27 and TRBJ2-4, with 7 nucleotides matching TRBD2. This CDR3 spans 13 amino acids. Unmatched junction bases numbered 4, after V lost 11 bases and J lost 0 bases. Germline-derived CDR1 and CDR2 are MNHEY and SMNVEV (reference sequence). CDR3: CAAGDPAKNIQYF. CDR3 in DNA: TGTGCCGCGGGGGACCCAGCCAAAAACATTCAGTACTTC.

This clone was counted a few times. This chain joins TRBV18 and TRBJ1-5, with a possible D match to TRBD1 (5 bases). The V end lost 3 bases, the J end lost 7 bases, and 10 bases lay between the germline ends. Per the germline V gene, CDR1 is KGHSH and CDR2 is LQKENI. There are 13 residues in the CDR3. The CDR3 sequence: CASSPAWGQPQHF. For the CDR3, the DNA is TGTGCCAGCTCACCCGCCTGGGGCCAGCCCCAGCATTTT.

The chain combines TRBV7-8 with TRBJ2-2; D is possibly TRBD2 (7 bases). Trimming cost V 2 bases and J 6 bases, with 16 bases left between them. The CDR3 is 16 residues long. The germline gives CDR1 SGHVS, CDR2 FQNEAQ. The CDR3 loop reads CASSLLVGGAPGELFF. The CDR3 DNA sequence: TGTGCCAGCAGCTTATTAGTTGGGGGGGCGCCCGGGGAGCTGTTTTTT.

This clone was seen a few times. V usage is TRBV5-6 and J usage is TRBJ2-1; perhaps D is TRBD1 or TRBD2 (5 bases each). The CDR3 is made up of 14 amino acids. The V and J ends lost 0 bases and 9 bases respectively, with 13 bases between them. The V gene's germline CDR1 is SGHDT and CDR2 YYEEEE. The CDR3 DNA sequence: TGTGCCAGCAGCTTGGGAGGGGCGCTGGTTGAGCAGTTCTTC. Its translation is CASSLGGALVEQFF.

This clone was seen only a few times. The V and J genes are TRBV18 and TRBJ2-2; D gene unclear. This CDR3 has 14 amino acids. Trimming stripped 3 bases from V and 8 bases from J, with 13 bases between. Germline-derived CDR1 and CDR2 are KGHSH and LQKENI. The CDR3 sequence: CASSPDLSTGELFF. Written as DNA, the CDR3 is TGTGCCAGCTCACCCGATTTATCGACGGGGGAGCTGTTTTTT.

Of note for this clone: Additional DNA sequences in this sample encode the identical CDR3. CDR3 sequence: CASSSEPYEQYF. For the CDR3, the DNA is TGTGCCAGCAGCTCGGAGCCCTACGAGCAGTACTTC. The chain carries TRBV5-6 and TRBJ2-7; D remains ambiguous. The CDR3 sequence is 12 residues long. In germline, CDR1 is SGHDT, CDR2 YYEEEE. V lost 3 bases and J lost 2, with 6 bases in between.

This clone was detected only a few times. Other DNA variants within this sample encode the same CDR3. The rearrangement joins TRBV5-4 to TRBJ2-3; tentative D call: TRBD1 (6 bases). V lost 2 bases, J lost 4 bases, and 11 bases lay in between. The germline V gene has CDR1 SGHNT and CDR2 YYREEE (reference sequence). The CDR3 runs to 14 residues. CDR3 amino acids: CASSLRGFADTQYF. CDR3 nucleotide sequence: TGTGCCAGCAGCTTAAGGGGGTTCGCAGATACGCAGTATTTT.